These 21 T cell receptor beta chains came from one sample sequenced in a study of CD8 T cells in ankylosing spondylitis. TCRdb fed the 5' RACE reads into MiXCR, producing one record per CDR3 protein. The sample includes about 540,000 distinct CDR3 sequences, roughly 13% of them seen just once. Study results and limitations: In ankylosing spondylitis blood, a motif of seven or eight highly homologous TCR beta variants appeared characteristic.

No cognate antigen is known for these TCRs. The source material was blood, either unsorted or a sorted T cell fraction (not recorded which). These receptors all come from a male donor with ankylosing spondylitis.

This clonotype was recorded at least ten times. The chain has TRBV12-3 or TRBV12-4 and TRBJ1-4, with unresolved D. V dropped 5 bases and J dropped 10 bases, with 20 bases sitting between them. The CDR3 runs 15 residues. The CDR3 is CASSQAGVHKGKLFF. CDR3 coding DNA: TGTGCCAGCAGTCAGGCAGGTGTCCATAAGGGAAAACTGTTTTTT.

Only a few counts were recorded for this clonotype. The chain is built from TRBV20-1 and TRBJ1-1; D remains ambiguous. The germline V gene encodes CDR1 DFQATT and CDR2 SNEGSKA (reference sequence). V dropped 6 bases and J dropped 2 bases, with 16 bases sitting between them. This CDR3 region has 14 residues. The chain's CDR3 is CSAPLTPSNTEAFF. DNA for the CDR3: TGCAGTGCCCCCTTAACACCTTCTAACACTGAAGCTTTCTTT.

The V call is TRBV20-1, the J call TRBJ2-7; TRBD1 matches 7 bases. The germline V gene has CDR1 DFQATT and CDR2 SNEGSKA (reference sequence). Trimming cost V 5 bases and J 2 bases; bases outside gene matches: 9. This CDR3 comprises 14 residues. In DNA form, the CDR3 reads TGCAGTGCTGGTCAAGGGGGCAGAGCCTACGAGCAGTACTTC. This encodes CSAGQGGRAYEQYF.

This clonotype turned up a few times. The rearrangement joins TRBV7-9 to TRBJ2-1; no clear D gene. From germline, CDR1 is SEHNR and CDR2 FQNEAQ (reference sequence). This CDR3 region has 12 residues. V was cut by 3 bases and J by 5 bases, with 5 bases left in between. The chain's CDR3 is CASSLWNNEQFF. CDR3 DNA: TGTGCCAGCAGCTTGTGGAACAATGAGCAGTTCTTC.

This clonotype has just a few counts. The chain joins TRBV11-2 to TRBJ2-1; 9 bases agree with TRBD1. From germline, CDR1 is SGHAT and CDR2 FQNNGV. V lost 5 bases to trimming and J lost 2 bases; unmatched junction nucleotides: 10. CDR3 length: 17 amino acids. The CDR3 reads CASSPHETGGAYNEQFF. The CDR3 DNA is TGTGCCAGCAGCCCACATGAAACAGGGGGCGCCTACAATGAGCAGTTCTTC.

The CDR3 region has the DNA TGCAGCGTTGGGGACGGGAGGGCAAACATTCAGTACTTC. This translates into CSVGDGRANIQYF. This sequence joins TRBV29-1 and TRBJ2-4; TRBD2 matches 8 bases. V lost 4 bases to trimming and J lost 6 bases; unmatched junction nucleotides: 5. The length of the CDR3 is 13 residues. CDR1 and CDR2 (germline): SQVTM, ANQGSEA.

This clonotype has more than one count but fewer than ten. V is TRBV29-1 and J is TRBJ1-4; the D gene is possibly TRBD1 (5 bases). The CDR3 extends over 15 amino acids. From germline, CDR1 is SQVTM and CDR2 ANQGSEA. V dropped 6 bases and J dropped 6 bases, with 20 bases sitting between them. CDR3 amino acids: CSVRSPGLSDEKLFF. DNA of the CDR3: TGCAGCGTGCGATCTCCAGGGTTATCCGATGAAAAACTGTTTTTT.

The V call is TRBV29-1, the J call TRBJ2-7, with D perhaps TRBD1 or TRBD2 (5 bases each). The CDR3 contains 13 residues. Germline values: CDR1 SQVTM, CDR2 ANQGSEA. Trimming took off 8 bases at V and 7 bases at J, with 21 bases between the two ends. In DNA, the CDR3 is TGCAGCCCCTCCCCCGGGGCCACCTTGGAGCAGTACGTC. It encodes CSPSPGATLEQYV.

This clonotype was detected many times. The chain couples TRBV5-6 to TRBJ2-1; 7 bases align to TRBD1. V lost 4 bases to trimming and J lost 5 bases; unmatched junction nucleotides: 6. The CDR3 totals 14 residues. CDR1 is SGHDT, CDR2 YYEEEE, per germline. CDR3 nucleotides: TGTGCCAGCAGCCCCGGGACAGAGCACAATGAGCAGTTCTTC. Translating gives CASSPGTEHNEQFF.

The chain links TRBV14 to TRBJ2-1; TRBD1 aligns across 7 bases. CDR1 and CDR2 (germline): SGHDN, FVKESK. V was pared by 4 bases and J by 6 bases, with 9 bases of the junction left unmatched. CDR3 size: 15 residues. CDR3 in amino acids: CASSPDRVLFNEQFF. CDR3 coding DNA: TGTGCCAGCAGCCCCGACAGGGTTCTTTTCAATGAGCAGTTCTTC.

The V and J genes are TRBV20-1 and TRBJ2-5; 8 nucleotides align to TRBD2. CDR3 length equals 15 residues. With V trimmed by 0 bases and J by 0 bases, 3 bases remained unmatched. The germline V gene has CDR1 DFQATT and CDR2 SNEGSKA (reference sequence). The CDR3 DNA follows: TGCAGTGCTAGAGATAGCGGGACGTACCAAGAGACCCAGTACTTC. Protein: CSARDSGTYQETQYF.

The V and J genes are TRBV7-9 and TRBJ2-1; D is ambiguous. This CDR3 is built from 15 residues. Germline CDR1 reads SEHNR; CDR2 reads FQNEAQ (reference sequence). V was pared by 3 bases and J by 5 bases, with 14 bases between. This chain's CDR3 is CASSFARDSHNEQFF. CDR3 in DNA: TGTGCCAGCAGCTTCGCTAGAGATTCCCACAATGAGCAGTTCTTC.

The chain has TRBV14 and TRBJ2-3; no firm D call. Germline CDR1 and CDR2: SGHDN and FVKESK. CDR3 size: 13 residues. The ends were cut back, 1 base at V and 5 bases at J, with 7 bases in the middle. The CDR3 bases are TGTGCCAGCAGCCAAGTCCGAGGAGATACGCAGTATTTT. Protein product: CASSQVRGDTQYF. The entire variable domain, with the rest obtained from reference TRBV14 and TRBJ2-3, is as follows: EAGVTQFPSHSVIEKGQTVTLRCDPISGHDNLYWYRRVMGKEIKFLLHFVKESKQDESGMPNNRFLAERTGGTYSTLKVQPAELEDSGVYFCASSQVRGDTQYFGPGTRLTVL.

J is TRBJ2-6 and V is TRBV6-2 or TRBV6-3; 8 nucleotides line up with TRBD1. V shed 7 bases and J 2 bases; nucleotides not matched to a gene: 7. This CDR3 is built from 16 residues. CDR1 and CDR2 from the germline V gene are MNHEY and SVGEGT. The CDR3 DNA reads TGTGCCAGCACCCCCCCGACAGGGGCTGGGGCCAACGTCCTGACTTTC. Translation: CASTPPTGAGANVLTF.

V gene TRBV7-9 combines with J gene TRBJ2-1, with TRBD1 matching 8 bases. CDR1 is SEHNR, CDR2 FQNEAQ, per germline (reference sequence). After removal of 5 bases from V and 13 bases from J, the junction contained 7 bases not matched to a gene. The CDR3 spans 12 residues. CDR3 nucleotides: TGTGCCAGCAGCCCAACAGGGGGAAATCAGTTCTTC. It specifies CASSPTGGNQFF.

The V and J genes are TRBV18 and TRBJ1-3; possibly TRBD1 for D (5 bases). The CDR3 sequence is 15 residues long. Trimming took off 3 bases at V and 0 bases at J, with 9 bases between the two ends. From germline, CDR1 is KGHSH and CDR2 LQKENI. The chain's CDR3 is CASSPDISSGNTIYF. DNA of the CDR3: TGTGCCAGCTCACCGGACATTAGCTCTGGAAACACCATATATTTT.

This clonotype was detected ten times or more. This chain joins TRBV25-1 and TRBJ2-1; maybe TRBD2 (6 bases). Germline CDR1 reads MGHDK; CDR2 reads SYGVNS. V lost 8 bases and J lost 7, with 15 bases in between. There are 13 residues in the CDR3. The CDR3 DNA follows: TGTGCCAGCCGACTGTGGGGGAGGAATGAGCAGTTCTTC. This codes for CASRLWGRNEQFF.

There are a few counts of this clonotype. CDR3 in DNA: TGCGCCAGCAGCCAAGGAACCCCGGGACAGGGAGGAGAGACCCAGTACTTC. It specifies CASSQGTPGQGGETQYF. This rearrangement joins TRBV4-1 to TRBJ2-5; 9 bases align to TRBD1. The J segment lost 4 bases and the V segment lost 1 base, leaving 10 bases of the junction unmatched. The CDR3 has 17 residues. CDR1 MGHRA and CDR2 YSYEKL come from the germline V gene.

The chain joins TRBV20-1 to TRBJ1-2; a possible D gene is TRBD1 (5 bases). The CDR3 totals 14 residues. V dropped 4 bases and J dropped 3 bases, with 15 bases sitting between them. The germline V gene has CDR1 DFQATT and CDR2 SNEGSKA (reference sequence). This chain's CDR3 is CSAISGQGDYGYTF. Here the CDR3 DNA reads TGCAGTGCTATCTCTGGGCAGGGAGACTATGGCTACACCTTC.

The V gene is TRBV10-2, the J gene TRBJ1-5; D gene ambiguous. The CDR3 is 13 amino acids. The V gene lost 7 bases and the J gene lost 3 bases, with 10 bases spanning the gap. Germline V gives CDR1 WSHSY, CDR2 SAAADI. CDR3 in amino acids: CASKEYPNQPQHF. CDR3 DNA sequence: TGCGCCAGCAAGGAGTACCCCAATCAGCCCCAGCATTTT.

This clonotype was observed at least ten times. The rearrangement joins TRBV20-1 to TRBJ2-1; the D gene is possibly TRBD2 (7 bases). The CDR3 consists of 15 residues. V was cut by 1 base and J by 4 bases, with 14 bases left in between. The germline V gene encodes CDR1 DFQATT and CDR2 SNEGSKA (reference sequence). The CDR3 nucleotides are TGCAGTGCTAGAGTAGGGGGGGACGTTTACAATGAGCAGTTCTTC. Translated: CSARVGGDVYNEQFF.